This entry lists 28 T cell receptor beta chains sequenced from one sample in a study of CD8 T cells in ankylosing spondylitis. Study results and limitations: Made up of 7 to 9 highly homologous variants, a TCR beta motif appeared characteristic of ankylosing spondylitis blood.

These receptors' targets are unknown. TCRdb processed the 5' RACE reads anew with MiXCR; each CDR3 protein has one entry. Of 330,000 or so distinct CDR3 sequences in the sample, less than 10% were seen once. Sequenced input: blood, either unsorted or a sorted T cell fraction (not recorded which). The receptors originated from a male donor with ankylosing spondylitis.

This clonotype has a count of ten or more. This chain uses TRBV5-1 with TRBJ2-2; the match to TRBD2 covers 8 bases. The germline V gene encodes CDR1 SGHRS and CDR2 YFSETQ. Trimming took 6 bases from V and 2 from J; bases not matched to a gene: 3. The CDR3 is made up of 14 amino acids. CDR3 residues: CASKRESNTGELFF. The CDR3 DNA reads as TGCGCCAGCAAGCGGGAGTCCAACACCGGGGAGCTGTTTTTT.

This clonotype was recorded at least ten times. The CDR3 sequence: CASSLGISGSANEQFF. The CDR3, as DNA: TGTGCCAGCAGCTTAGGGATTAGCGGGAGCGCCAATGAGCAGTTCTTC. The chain combines TRBV7-9 with TRBJ2-1; 9 bases are a match to TRBD2. Trimming took 1 base from V and 6 from J; bases not matched to a gene: 7. CDR1 is SEHNR, CDR2 FQNEAQ, per germline (reference sequence). This CDR3 has 16 amino acids.

In its sample, this clonotype was seen once. This sequence joins TRBV12-3 or TRBV12-4 and TRBJ1-1, with D possibly matching TRBD1 (5 bases). V was pared by 6 bases and J by 9 bases, with 11 bases between. This CDR3 has 11 amino acids. The CDR3 protein is CASRQDRKAFF. In nucleotides, the CDR3 is TGTGCCAGCAGACAGGACCGTAAAGCTTTCTTT.

The chain couples TRBV10-3 to TRBJ2-1; 8 bases align to TRBD1. The CDR3 is 15 amino acids. Trimming removed 6 bases from V and 4 bases from J; junction bases left unmatched: 8. The germline V gene has CDR1 ENHRY and CDR2 SYGVKD. The CDR3 is CAIRPEDRVYNEQFF. CDR3 DNA: TGTGCCATCAGGCCGGAGGACAGGGTGTACAATGAGCAGTTCTTC.

This chain connects TRBV4-2 to TRBJ2-5; TRBD1 aligns across 8 bases. J was trimmed by 5 bases and V by 4 bases; bases with no gene match: 15. Germline assignment: CDR1 LGHNA and CDR2 YNFKEQ. The CDR3 contains 17 residues. The CDR3 DNA is TGTGCCAGCAGCCCCTACTGGACAGGGAGAACCCTGGAGACCCAGTACTTC. It codes for CASSPYWTGRTLETQYF.

This clonotype was observed a few times. The V and J genes are TRBV20-1 and TRBJ1-1; D gene unclear. V lost 3 bases to trimming and J lost 2 bases, with 4 bases between them. Looked up from germline, CDR1 is DFQATT and CDR2 is SNEGSKA (reference sequence). The CDR3 covers 11 residues. The CDR3 reads CSARANTEAFF. CDR3 coding DNA: TGCAGTGCTAGGGCAAACACTGAAGCTTTCTTT.

The chain uses TRBV18 and TRBJ2-7; D possibly corresponds to TRBD2 (5 bases). The CDR3 consists of 13 residues. Trimming cost V 2 bases and J 3 bases, with 8 bases left between them. CDR1 is KGHSH and CDR2 is LQKENI in the germline V gene. CDR3 in DNA: TGTGCCAGCTCACCAGCGGAGGTCTACGAGCAGTACTTC. This encodes CASSPAEVYEQYF.

The chain carries TRBV10-2 and TRBJ1-3; D is uncertain. Germline CDR1 is WSHSY and CDR2 is SAAADI. V lost 3 bases to trimming and J lost 0 bases, with 12 bases between them. This CDR3 is built from 16 residues. The CDR3 protein is CASSDSSTLSGNTIYF. In nucleotides, the CDR3 is TGCGCCAGCAGTGACTCCTCTACACTCTCTGGAAACACCATATATTTT.

On this clonotype: The CDR3 carries no conserved terminal phenylalanine or tryptophan, so it likely arises from a read error. The genes are TRBV12-3 or TRBV12-4 and TRBJ2-1; TRBD2 aligns across 8 bases. V lost 6 bases, J lost 6 bases, and 10 bases stayed unmatched. This CDR3 has 15 amino acids. In DNA, the CDR3 is TGTGCCAGCAGGGCTGGGGTAGCGGGAAGCAATGAGCAGTTCCTC. It specifies CASRAGVAGSNEQFL.

A few counts support this clonotype. This sequence joins TRBV3-1 and TRBJ1-5; 8 positions agree with TRBD1. The CDR3 is 15 amino acids. The ends lost 1 base at V and 7 bases at J; junction bases unmatched: 6. From germline, CDR1 is LGHDT and CDR2 YNNKEL (reference sequence). This CDR3 is CASSQGQGAGQPQHF. The CDR3 DNA reads TGTGCCAGCAGCCAAGGTCAGGGGGCCGGACAGCCCCAGCATTTT.

There are a few counts of this clonotype. V and J are TRBV29-1 and TRBJ2-7; 14 nucleotides align to TRBD2. Germline V gene data show CDR1 as SQVTM and CDR2 as ANQGSEA. Trimming cost V 3 bases and J 2 bases; bases outside gene matches: 6. The CDR3 is 16 residues long. CDR3 loop: CSVEGGTSGSPYEQYF. Written as DNA, the CDR3 is TGCAGCGTTGAGGGGGGGACTAGCGGGAGCCCCTACGAGCAGTACTTC.

This clonotype was observed at least ten times. The V call is TRBV5-1, the J call TRBJ2-2, with D perhaps TRBD2 (6 bases). Germline lookup yields CDR1 SGHRS and CDR2 YFSETQ. V was cut by 5 bases and J by 4 bases, with 15 bases left in between. The CDR3 has 15 residues. The CDR3 sequence is CASRPGLTTTGELFF. CDR3 bases: TGCGCCAGCAGGCCGGGACTTACGACCACCGGGGAGCTGTTTTTT.

The sample holds a few counts of this clonotype. This chain links TRBV7-2 with TRBJ1-1, with TRBD1 as a possible D gene (6 bases). Germline V gene data show CDR1 as SGHTA and CDR2 as FQGNSA. This CDR3 region has 15 residues. V lost 7 bases to trimming and J lost 1 base, with 16 bases between them. CDR3 sequence reads: CASTPSTGANTEAFF. Written as DNA, the CDR3 is TGTGCCAGCACTCCGTCGACGGGGGCGAACACTGAAGCTTTCTTT.

The sample holds a few counts of this clonotype. CDR3 in amino acids: CASSFIQGFIGELFF. The CDR3 bases are TGCGCCAGCAGCTTCATCCAGGGTTTCATCGGGGAGCTGTTTTTT. The V gene is TRBV5-1, the J gene TRBJ2-2; weak D call: TRBD1 (5 bases). The CDR3 is 15 residues long. Germline values: CDR1 SGHRS, CDR2 YFSETQ. Trimming removed 2 bases from V and 7 bases from J, with 15 bases in between.

The CDR3, as DNA: TGTGCCAGCAGCTTAGGAGCGGGAGGATCGGATGCGCAGTATTTT. Translating it yields CASSLGAGGSDAQYF. The rearrangement uses TRBV7-7 and TRBJ2-3; TRBD2 agrees at 9 bases. The CDR3 sequence is 15 residues long. V lost 1 base and J lost 10; bases outside the gene matches: 9. Germline V lookup: CDR1 SSHAT, CDR2 FNYEAQ (reference sequence).

The genes are TRBV6-2 or TRBV6-3 and TRBJ2-1, with 12 bases fitting TRBD2. Trimming took 5 bases from V and 4 from J; bases not matched to a gene: 6. This CDR3 region has 16 residues. Germline V CDR1 and CDR2: MNHEY, SVGEGT. The CDR3 DNA follows: TGTGCCAGCAGTCGCCCTAGCGGGAGGGCGTACAATGAGCAGTTCTTC. Residues: CASSRPSGRAYNEQFF.

The chain uses TRBV10-3 and TRBJ1-1; possibly TRBD1 for D (6 bases). The CDR3 spans 15 residues. Trimming pared 3 bases from V and 4 bases from J, leaving 15 bases between. CDR1 is ENHRY and CDR2 is SYGVKD in the germline V gene. CDR3 sequence (DNA): TGTGCCATCAGTGACCCGCCGGGACACCGCACTGAAGCTTTCTTT. Translated: CAISDPPGHRTEAFF.

In this sample, this clonotype turned up a few times. The chain carries TRBV20-1 and TRBJ1-4; D is possibly TRBD1 (6 bases). The germline CDR1 and CDR2 sequences are DFQATT and SNEGSKA (reference sequence). V lost 0 bases to trimming and J lost 4 bases, with 12 bases between them. CDR3 size: 15 residues. CDR3 region: CSARDLRQVNEKLFF. CDR3 nucleotides: TGCAGTGCTAGAGATCTGAGACAGGTTAATGAAAAACTGTTTTTT.

The table lists this clonotype with many counts. This chain connects TRBV4-2 to TRBJ2-3; perhaps TRBD2 as D (6 bases). The CDR3 has 17 amino acids. V shed 2 bases and J shed 6 bases, with 21 bases lying between them. The germline V gene encodes CDR1 LGHNA and CDR2 YNFKEQ. The CDR3 sequence: CASSQLGRLVGGDTQYF. CDR3 in DNA: TGTGCCAGCAGCCAATTGGGCAGACTAGTTGGCGGGGATACGCAGTATTTT.

This clonotype showed up just a few times. The chain employs TRBV3-1 and TRBJ2-3; D call uncertain. The germline gives CDR1 LGHDT, CDR2 YNNKEL (reference sequence). V was clipped by 1 base and J by 3 bases, with 8 bases between them. This CDR3 is built from 14 residues. CDR3 residues: CASSQGPLTDTQYF. CDR3 sequence (DNA): TGTGCCAGCAGCCAAGGGCCCCTAACAGATACGCAGTATTTT.

The chain is built from TRBV9 and TRBJ2-5, with D possibly called TRBD1 or TRBD2 (5 bases each). The CDR3 runs 15 residues. Trimming pared 3 bases from V and 0 bases from J, leaving 12 bases between. CDR1 SGDLS and CDR2 YYNGEE come from the germline V gene. The CDR3 loop is CASSAGTSYQETQYF. CDR3 coding DNA: TGTGCCAGCAGCGCCGGGACCTCGTACCAAGAGACCCAGTACTTC.

The chain's CDR3 is CASSLRARGQGAYNEQFF. The CDR3 region has the DNA TGTGCCAGCAGCTTAAGGGCCCGTGGACAGGGGGCGTACAATGAGCAGTTCTTC. V and J are TRBV7-3 and TRBJ2-1; 11 bases align to TRBD1. The CDR3 is 18 amino acids. CDR1 SGHTA and CDR2 FQGTGA come from the germline V gene. V lost 1 base and J lost 4; bases outside the gene matches: 9. Based on the CDR3 plus reference TRBV7-3 and TRBJ2-1, the full variable domain is GAGVSQTPSNKVTEKGKYVELRCDPISGHTALYWYRQSLGQGPEFLIYFQGTGAADDSGLPNDRFFAVRPEGSVSTLKIQRTERGDSAVYLCASSLRARGQGAYNEQFFGPGTRLTVL.

This chain joins TRBV29-1 and TRBJ2-7; D may correspond to TRBD1 or TRBD2 (5 bases each). CDR1 is SQVTM, CDR2 ANQGSEA, per germline. This CDR3 spans 15 amino acids. V was trimmed by 7 bases and J by 3 bases, leaving 22 bases between them. The CDR3 DNA reads TGCAGCGAGACCTTCCGGGACCGAGCGTTCTACGAGCAGTACTTC. Amino acids: CSETFRDRAFYEQYF.

This clonotype was seen at least ten times. This sequence joins TRBV7-9 and TRBJ2-4; D is perhaps TRBD1 or TRBD2 (5 bases each). CDR3 length: 13 residues. With 1 base removed from V and 7 bases from J, the gap between germline ends came to 8 bases. CDR1 and CDR2 from the germline V gene are SEHNR and FQNEAQ (reference sequence). This CDR3 is CASSLGGTNIQYF. DNA of the CDR3: TGTGCCAGCAGCTTAGGGGGGACGAACATTCAGTACTTC. Supplemented by reference TRBV7-9 and TRBJ2-4, the full variable domain reads DTGVSQNPRHKITKRGQNVTFRCDPISEHNRLYWYRQTLGQGPEFLTYFQNEAQLEKSRLLSDRFSAERPKGSFSTLEIQRTEQGDSAMYLCASSLGGTNIQYFGAGTRLSVL.

This clonotype was seen only a few times. V and J are TRBV11-2 and TRBJ2-3; D possibly corresponds to TRBD1 (5 bases). There are 14 residues in the CDR3. V was pared by 5 bases and J by 1 base, with 10 bases between. Germline-derived CDR1 and CDR2 are SGHAT and FQNNGV. This CDR3 reads CASSLARGTDTQYF. Here the CDR3 DNA reads TGTGCCAGCAGCCTTGCCAGGGGCACAGATACGCAGTATTTT.

This clonotype showed up just a few times. V is TRBV11-2 and J is TRBJ1-4; D is uncertain. The V and J ends lost 6 bases and 8 bases respectively, with 13 bases between them. The CDR3 has 13 amino acids. Germline values: CDR1 SGHAT, CDR2 FQNNGV. CDR3 residues: CASRVNAGEKLFF. CDR3 DNA: TGTGCCAGCAGAGTAAACGCCGGGGAAAAACTGTTTTTT.

The genes are TRBV4-2 and TRBJ2-3; 8 bases match TRBD2. Germline values: CDR1 LGHNA, CDR2 YNFKEQ. CDR3 length: 16 amino acids. With 0 bases clipped from V and 3 bases from J, the junction kept 5 bases outside the gene matches. The CDR3 region is CASSQDGLAGTDTQYF. The CDR3 nucleotides read TGTGCCAGCAGCCAAGACGGCCTAGCGGGTACAGATACGCAGTATTTT.

This chain connects TRBV12-3 or TRBV12-4 to TRBJ1-5; D remains ambiguous. The V end was cut by 3 bases, the J end by 2 bases, with 8 bases between. This CDR3 is 14 amino acids long. Here the CDR3 DNA reads TGTGCCAGCAGTTTCGGGAGTCGCAATCAGCCCCAGCATTTT. This translates into CASSFGSRNQPQHF.